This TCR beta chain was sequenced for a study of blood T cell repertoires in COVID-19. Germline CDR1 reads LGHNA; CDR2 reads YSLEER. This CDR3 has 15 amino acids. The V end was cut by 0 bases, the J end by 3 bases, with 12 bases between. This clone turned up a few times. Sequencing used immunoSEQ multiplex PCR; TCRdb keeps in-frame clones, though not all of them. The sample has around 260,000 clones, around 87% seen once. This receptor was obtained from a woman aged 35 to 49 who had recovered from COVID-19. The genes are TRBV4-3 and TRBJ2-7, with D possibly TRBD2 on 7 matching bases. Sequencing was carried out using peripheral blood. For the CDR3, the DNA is TGCGCCAGCAGCCAAGAATCCGGGGGGCACTACGAGCAGTACTTC. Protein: CASSQESGGHYEQYF.